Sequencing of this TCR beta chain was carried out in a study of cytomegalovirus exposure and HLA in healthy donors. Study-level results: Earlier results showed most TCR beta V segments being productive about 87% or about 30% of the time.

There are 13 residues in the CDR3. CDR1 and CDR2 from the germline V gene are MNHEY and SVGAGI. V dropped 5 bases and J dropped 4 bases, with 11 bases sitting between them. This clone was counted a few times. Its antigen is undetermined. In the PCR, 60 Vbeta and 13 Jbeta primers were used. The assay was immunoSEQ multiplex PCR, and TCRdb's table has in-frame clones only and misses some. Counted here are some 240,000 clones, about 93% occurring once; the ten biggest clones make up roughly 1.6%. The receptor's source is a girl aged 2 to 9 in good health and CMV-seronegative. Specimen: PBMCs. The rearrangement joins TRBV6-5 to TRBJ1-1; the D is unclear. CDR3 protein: CASSPRRGTEAFF. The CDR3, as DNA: TGTGCCAGCAGTCCTCGACGAGGCACTGAAGCTTTCTTT.